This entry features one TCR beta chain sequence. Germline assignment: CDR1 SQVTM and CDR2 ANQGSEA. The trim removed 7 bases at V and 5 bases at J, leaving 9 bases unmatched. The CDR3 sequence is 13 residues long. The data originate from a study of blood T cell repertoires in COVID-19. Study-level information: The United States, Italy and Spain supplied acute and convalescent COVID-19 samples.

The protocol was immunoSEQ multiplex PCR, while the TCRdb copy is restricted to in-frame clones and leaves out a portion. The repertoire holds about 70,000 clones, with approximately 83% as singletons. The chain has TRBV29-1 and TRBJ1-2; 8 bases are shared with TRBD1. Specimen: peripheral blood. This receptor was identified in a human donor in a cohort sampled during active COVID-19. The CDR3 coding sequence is TGCAGCGCGAACAGGGGGGATGGTTATGGCTACACCTTC. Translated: CSANRGDGYGYTF.